This T cell receptor (beta chain) comes out of a study of blood T cells in healthy people across ages. V was clipped by 1 base and J by 3 bases, with 16 bases between them. Germline V CDR1 and CDR2: SGHVS, FNYEAQ. The CDR3 runs 16 residues. Sample-barcoded 5' priming and a J-beta primer mix drove a second PCR of roughly 6 to 12 cycles. Each CDR3 protein is one row after TCRdb ran MiXCR on the 5' RACE reads. The sample comprises 1.8 million or so distinct CDR3 sequences, roughly two fifths of which are singletons, and under 30% rests with the top ten. The V and J genes are TRBV7-6 and TRBJ2-7; D is perhaps TRBD1 (6 bases). The source material was blood. The origin of this receptor is a human donor in good health. CDR3 protein: CASSLGGTGHSYEQYF. CDR3 DNA: TGTGCCAGCAGCTTAGGGGGCACAGGGCATAGCTACGAGCAGTACTTC. Full variable domain (outside the CDR3, taken from reference TRBV7-6 and TRBJ2-7): GAGVSQSPRYKVTKRGQDVALRCDPISGHVSLYWYRQALGQGPEFLTYFNYEAQQDKSGLPNDRFSAERPEGSISTLTIQRTEQRDSAMYRCASSLGGTGHSYEQYFGPGTRLTVT.